This TCR beta chain was sequenced during a study of T cells in Graves' hyperthyroidism and ophthalmopathy (dated by TCRdb to between 2019 and 2020). Background for the entire study: Peripheral blood was sampled at the time of initial diagnosis, prior to any treatment. The roughly 91 discovery patients were randomly divided into training and test sets at a 7:3 ratio. The paper describes TCR Vbeta CDR3 sequencing of fewer than 150 peripheral blood samples, made up of 43 ophthalmopathy patients, around 78 hyperthyroidism patients and around 17 progressor patients. After sampling, hyperthyroidism patients received methimazole starting at 30 mg daily, and ophthalmopathy patients received high-dose intravenous methylprednisolone. In addition, the study compared T-cell repertoires in thyroid tissue and in blood from roughly 6 Graves' hyperthyroidism patients. A discovery cohort of roughly 100 patients, approximately 45 with Graves' ophthalmopathy and approximately 55 with stable Graves' hyperthyroidism, was used to find distinguishing TCR V-J signatures. Prospective prediction of ophthalmopathy was tested in an independent validation cohort of 18 to 20 hyperthyroidism patients and 17 patients who later progressed to ophthalmopathy. Results and caveats for the whole study, not just this receptor: Most expanded thyroid clonotypes (frequency above 0.001) were also detected in blood, suggesting blood repertoires may reflect thyroid immune responses. A 13 V-J signature model separated ophthalmopathy from stable hyperthyroidism, with just over 85% sensitivity and roughly 82% specificity in cross-validation and 80%/75% in testing. No statistical method was used to fix the sample size in advance, and group allocation was not hidden from the investigators. In validation, progression to ophthalmopathy was predicted by the model with around 71% sensitivity and 72% to 80% specificity, a median of approximately 6.5 months before onset.

Relative to germline, V is 1 base shorter and J is 4 bases shorter, with 10 bases between their ends. Reading the germline V gene (reference sequence) gives CDR1 GTSNPN and CDR2 SVGIG. The CDR3 starts with the cysteine, ends with the phenylalanine, and has 13 residues. The read is trimmed to its CDR3 DNA, 39 bases read in frame from base 1. This clonotype showed up many times. This clone's antigen is unknown. The record has no base qualities; no much larger clone is one base away. Moderately to severely active disease, a Clinical Activity Score of at least 3, a NOSPECS grade of at least 4, and a duration under 3 months were present in ophthalmopathy patients. Exclusion was applied to patients with uncontrolled infections, other autoimmune diseases, pregnancy or lactation. Diagnoses relied on clinical symptoms, serum thyroxine and TRAb, thyroid ultrasound and orbital computed tomography. Ficoll-Paque density gradient centrifugation was used to isolate PBMCs from 10 ml of fresh peripheral blood. Trizol reagent was used to extract total RNA, and RNA quality was then checked on an Agilent 2100 Bioanalyzer.

Amplification of TCR beta CDR3 regions was carried out from RNA transcripts. For the first round of RT-PCR on the TCR CDR3, the HTBI primer set was used together with the Qiagen OneStep RT-PCR kit. Libraries were constructed in a second round of multiplex PCR, after which size selection and purification were carried out. The libraries were sequenced on an Illumina HiSeq2000 using paired-end 100 bp reads. The source study handled its data this way. Raw data were processed with SOAPnuke, discarding reads with adapters, uncalled bases, mean Phred below 15, or no exact constant-primer or identifier match. High-quality paired reads were merged with COPE v1.2.5, and unique nucleotide sequences were defined as clonotypes. Clonotypes were aligned to IMGT TRBV, TRBD and TRBJ reference segments using MiTCR v1.1. Analysis was restricted to V-J combinations with a frequency above 0.0001, which covered roughly 99% of repertoires. A TCS score was defined as the ratio between F50 (clonal expansion) and ExV (chaos), using BLOSUM62-based TCRdist between CDR3 peptides within each V-J. Welch's t-statistics and random forest reduced approximately 520 V-J features to 10 to 15, which were used in a naive Bayes classifier (R e1071). The raw public data were reprocessed by TCRdb itself: fastp quality trimming at Q25, MiXCR clonotype calling, in-frame beta chains only. Each entry is one CDR3 protein sequence, shown with its most common DNA and genes. It is TCRdb's table, rather than the study itself, that gives the V and J calls and clone size. Across this sample there are approximately 690,000 distinct CDR3 sequences, with roughly 20% seen only once. Of the sample, roughly a third is held by the ten largest clones.

The source of this sequence is a man between 25 and 39 years old with Graves' ophthalmopathy. Source material: blood. The chain was built from TRBV30 and TRBJ1-2; the D gene is not confidently resolved. The DNA reads TGTGCCTGGAGTGCACTGGGCGCCTATGGCTACACCTTC. Its protein product is CAWSALGAYGYTF.